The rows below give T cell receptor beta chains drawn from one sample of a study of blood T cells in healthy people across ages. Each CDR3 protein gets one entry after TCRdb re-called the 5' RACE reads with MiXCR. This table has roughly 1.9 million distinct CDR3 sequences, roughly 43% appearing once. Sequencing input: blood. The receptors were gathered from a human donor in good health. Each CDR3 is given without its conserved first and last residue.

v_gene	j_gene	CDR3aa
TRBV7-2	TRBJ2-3	AAPSGGGDTQY
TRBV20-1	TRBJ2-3	SASRQGTDTQY
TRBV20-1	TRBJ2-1	SASALAGGEQF
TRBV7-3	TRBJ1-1	ASSLYGTGGVDEAF
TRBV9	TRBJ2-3	ASSVSSSITDTQY
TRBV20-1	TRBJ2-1	SARWLRYENEQF
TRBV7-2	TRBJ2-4	ASSGQGKGEQY
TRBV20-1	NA	SALRPGETQY
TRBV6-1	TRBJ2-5	ASNKEGPETQY
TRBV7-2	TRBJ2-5	ASSLPQGQETQY
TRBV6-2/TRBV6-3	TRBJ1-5	ASSYGSGGGYQPQH
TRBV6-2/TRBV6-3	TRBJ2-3	ASRTNPDTQY
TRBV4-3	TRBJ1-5	ASSQDLEGQPQH
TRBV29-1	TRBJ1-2	SDTRGTNDGYT
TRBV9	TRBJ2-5	ASSPRGSSEVGTQY
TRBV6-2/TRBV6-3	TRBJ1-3	ASGEQGSGNTIY
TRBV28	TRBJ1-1	ASSLRSRLWTF
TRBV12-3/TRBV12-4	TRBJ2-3	AGQGSTDTQY
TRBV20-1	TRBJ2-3	SARQQLTQY
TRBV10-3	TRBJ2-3	AIRLGGTDTQY
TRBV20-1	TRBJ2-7	SAPQGIVLYEQY
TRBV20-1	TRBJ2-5	SASNDRDRAQETQY
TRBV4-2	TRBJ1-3	ASSLRPGNTIY
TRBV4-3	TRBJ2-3	ASSQRVRGEVADTQY
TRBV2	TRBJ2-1	ASMARGYRNGQF
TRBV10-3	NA	AISEIVWVEQY
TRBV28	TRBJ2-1	ATGAGLSYNEQF
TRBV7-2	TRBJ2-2	ASSLALTNTGELF
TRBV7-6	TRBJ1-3	ASSLMAGVGPGNTIY